This T cell receptor beta chain was retrieved from a study of OX40 agonist ivuxolimab in advanced cancers. Whole-study context: Patients were treated with ivuxolimab, an agonistic anti-OX40 (CD134) antibody. Cohort: 80% to 90% men, mean age approximately 66, aged about 23 to 79. Overall study findings and caveats: Undetermined was the antigen specificity of the expanded peripheral T cells.

Systemic immunosuppression or autoimmune disease history was grounds to exclude patients. With respect to this clone: What it recognizes is unknown.

Repertoires were generated with immunoSEQ multiplex PCR, while TCRdb's copy carries only in-frame clones and drops some. The sample has fewer than 100,000 clones, approximately 86% seen once. This TCR came from an adult with an advanced solid tumor such as melanoma, head and neck, liver or kidney cancer. The input for sequencing was CD4+ or CD8+ T cells sorted from blood, taken in a trial of the OX40 agonist ivuxolimab.

CDR3 nucleotide sequence: TGCGCCAGCAGCTCCACAGGTATTGAGACCCAGTACTTC. Its translation: CASSSTGIETQYF. The genes are TRBV5-1 and TRBJ2-5; weak D call: TRBD1 (5 bases). Germline lookup yields CDR1 SGHRS and CDR2 YFSETQ. CDR3 length equals 13 residues. The germline V and J ends were trimmed by 3 bases and 5 bases, with 11 bases remaining between them.